These 14 T cell receptor beta chains were sequenced from one sample in a study of OX40 agonist ivuxolimab in advanced cancers. Profiled with immunoSEQ multiplex PCR; TCRdb holds only in-frame clones, not every one. The sample carries 80,000 to 100,000 clones, around 90% recorded once. The sample consisted of CD4+ or CD8+ T cells sorted from blood, taken in a trial of the OX40 agonist ivuxolimab. The receptors come from an adult with an advanced solid tumor such as melanoma, head and neck, liver or kidney cancer.

CDR3 sequence (DNA): TGCGCCAGCAGCCAAGACGGGACAGCACAGTACTTC. This codes for CASSQDGTAQYF. The V gene is TRBV4-1, the J gene TRBJ2-7, with TRBD1 identical over 7 bases. The CDR3 runs 12 residues. Germline CDR1 and CDR2: MGHRA and YSYEKL. The J segment lost 10 bases and the V segment lost 0 bases, leaving 3 bases of the junction unmatched.

The chain has TRBV7-2 and TRBJ1-4; 9 nucleotides match TRBD1. This CDR3 has 15 residues. V lost 5 bases and J lost 10; bases outside the gene matches: 11. CDR1 SGHTA and CDR2 FQGNSA come from the germline V gene. The CDR3 is CASSPTTGGIGKLFF. The CDR3 DNA sequence: TGTGCCAGCAGCCCGACGACAGGGGGAATTGGAAAACTGTTTTTT.

The chain carries TRBV28 and TRBJ2-1, with D possibly TRBD2 on 7 matching bases. Trimming removed 5 bases from V and 6 bases from J, with 14 bases in between. This CDR3 spans 14 amino acids. Germline lookup yields CDR1 MDHEN and CDR2 SYDVKM. The CDR3 loop is CASSTGGRINEQFF. DNA of the CDR3: TGTGCCAGCAGTACGGGGGGCAGGATCAATGAGCAGTTCTTC.

This chain joins TRBV18 and TRBJ2-5, with D perhaps matching TRBD2 (6 bases). Germline loops: CDR1 KGHSH, CDR2 LQKENI. The V and J ends lost 1 base and 5 bases respectively, with 23 bases between them. The CDR3 has 18 residues. The CDR3 sequence is CASSPLDWMGGGMETQYF. In nucleotides, the CDR3 is TGTGCCAGCTCACCACTGGATTGGATGGGAGGAGGGATGGAGACCCAGTACTTC.

The V and J genes are TRBV6-1 and TRBJ2-7; a weak D match, TRBD2 (5 bases). CDR1 is MNHNS, CDR2 SASEGT, per germline. V lost 8 bases and J 2 bases, leaving 7 bases between the germline ends. CDR3 length: 11 amino acids. CDR3 nucleotide sequence: TGTGCCAGCTCCGGGGCCTACGAGCAGTACTTC. Amino acids: CASSGAYEQYF.

In this sample, this clone turned up once. The rearrangement uses TRBV9 and TRBJ1-3; D is ambiguous. The CDR3 loop spans 14 amino acids. The V and J ends lost 3 bases and 4 bases respectively, with 11 bases between them. Germline values: CDR1 SGDLS, CDR2 YYNGEE. Written as DNA, the CDR3 is TGTGCCAGCAGCGCTGCGGTGGGGGGAAACACCATATATTTT. Residues: CASSAAVGGNTIYF. Combining the CDR3 with reference TRBV9 and TRBJ1-3 gives the whole variable domain DSGVTQTPKHLITATGQRVTLRCSPRSGDLSVYWYQQSLDQGLQFLIQYYNGEERAKGNILERFSAQQFPDLHSELNLSSLELGDSALYFCASSAAVGGNTIYFGEGSWLTVV.

The chain uses TRBV19 and TRBJ2-5, with a weak D call TRBD1 (7 bases). Germline V CDR1 and CDR2: LNHDA, SQIVND (reference sequence). The CDR3 contains 13 residues. The ends were cut back, 8 bases at V and 1 base at J, with 11 bases in the middle. CDR3 sequence reads: CASRRDSQETQYF. In DNA, the CDR3 is TGTGCCAGTCGGCGGGACAGCCAAGAGACCCAGTACTTC.

The chain employs TRBV7-2 and TRBJ2-3; no clear D gene. Trimming removed 0 bases from V and 4 bases from J, with 5 bases in between. CDR3 length: 13 residues. Looked up from germline, CDR1 is SGHTA and CDR2 is FQGNSA. CDR3 bases: TGTGCCAGCAGCTTAGCGAGTTCAGATACGCAGTATTTT. This encodes CASSLASSDTQYF.

The rearrangement links TRBV19 to TRBJ1-5, with D unclear. The V end was cut by 5 bases, the J end by 6 bases, with 17 bases between. The CDR3 has 15 residues. CDR1 LNHDA and CDR2 SQIVND come from the germline V gene (reference sequence). The CDR3 reads CASSHTLVGGQPQHF. The CDR3 bases are TGTGCCAGTAGTCATACTTTAGTCGGAGGTCAGCCCCAGCATTTT.

The chain couples TRBV7-2 to TRBJ1-3; no reliable D call. This CDR3 contains 13 residues. V lost 5 bases to trimming and J lost 3 bases, with 8 bases between them. Per germline, CDR1 SGHTA and CDR2 FQGNSA. As DNA, the CDR3 is TGTGCCAGCAGCCCTCTCGGTGGAAACACCATATATTTT. It is translated as CASSPLGGNTIYF.

This clone was detected only once. This chain joins TRBV5-4 and TRBJ2-5; 9 bases fit TRBD2. With 0 bases clipped from V and 2 bases from J, the junction kept 2 bases outside the gene matches. CDR3 length: 15 residues. Germline loops: CDR1 SGHNT, CDR2 YYREEE (reference sequence). The CDR3: CASSLERGVQETQYF. The CDR3 coding sequence is TGTGCCAGCAGCTTGGAGCGGGGGGTACAAGAGACCCAGTACTTC.

This clone occurred a few times. The V and J genes are TRBV21-1 and TRBJ1-3. TRBV21-1 is listed as a pseudogene. This CDR3 comprises 19 residues. The CDR3 sequence: CASSKAGYVGGVPGNTIYF. CDR3 sequence (DNA): TGTGCCAGCAGCAAAGCCGGATACGTAGGGGGGGTTCCCGGAAACACCATATATTTT.

The V gene is TRBV9, the J gene TRBJ1-1; maybe TRBD1 (6 bases). The germline gives CDR1 SGDLS, CDR2 YYNGEE. V gave up 1 base and J gave up 1 base, with 29 bases separating them. The CDR3 has 21 residues. CDR3 sequence reads: CASSVNARALGRRGGNTEAFF. The CDR3 region has the DNA TGTGCCAGCAGCGTAAATGCGAGGGCATTGGGACGACGAGGGGGGAACACTGAAGCTTTCTTT.

V gene TRBV28 combines with J gene TRBJ1-2; D gene unclear. Deletions cut 5 bases from V and 0 bases from J, with 19 bases between. Looked up from germline, CDR1 is MDHEN and CDR2 is SYDVKM. The CDR3 runs to 17 residues. The CDR3 protein is CASSDSIERLTNYGYTF. In DNA, the CDR3 is TGTGCCAGCAGTGACTCAATAGAGCGGCTTACTAACTATGGCTACACCTTC.